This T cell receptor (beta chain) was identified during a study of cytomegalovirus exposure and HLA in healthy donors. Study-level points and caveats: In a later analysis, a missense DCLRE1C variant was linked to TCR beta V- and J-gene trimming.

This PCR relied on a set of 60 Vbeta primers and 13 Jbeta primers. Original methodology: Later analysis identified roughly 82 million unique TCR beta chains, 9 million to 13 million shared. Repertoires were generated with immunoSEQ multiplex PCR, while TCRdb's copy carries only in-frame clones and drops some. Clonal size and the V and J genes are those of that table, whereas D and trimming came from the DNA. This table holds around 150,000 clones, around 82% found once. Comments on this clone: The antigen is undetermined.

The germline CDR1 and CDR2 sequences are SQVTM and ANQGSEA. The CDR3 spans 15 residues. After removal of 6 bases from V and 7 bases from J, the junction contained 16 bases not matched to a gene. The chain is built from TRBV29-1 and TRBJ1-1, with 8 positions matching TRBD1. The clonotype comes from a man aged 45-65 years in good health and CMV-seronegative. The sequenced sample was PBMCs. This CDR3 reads CSVVSTGAVRLEAFF. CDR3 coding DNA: TGCAGCGTGGTTTCGACAGGGGCGGTCCGGCTTGAAGCTTTCTTT. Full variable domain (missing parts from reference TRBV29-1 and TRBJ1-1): SAVISQKPSRDICQRGTSLTIQCQVDSQVTMMFWYRQQPGQSLTLIATANQGSEATYESGFVIDKFPISRPNLTFSTLTVSNMSPEDSSIYLCSVVSTGAVRLEAFFGQGTRLTVV.